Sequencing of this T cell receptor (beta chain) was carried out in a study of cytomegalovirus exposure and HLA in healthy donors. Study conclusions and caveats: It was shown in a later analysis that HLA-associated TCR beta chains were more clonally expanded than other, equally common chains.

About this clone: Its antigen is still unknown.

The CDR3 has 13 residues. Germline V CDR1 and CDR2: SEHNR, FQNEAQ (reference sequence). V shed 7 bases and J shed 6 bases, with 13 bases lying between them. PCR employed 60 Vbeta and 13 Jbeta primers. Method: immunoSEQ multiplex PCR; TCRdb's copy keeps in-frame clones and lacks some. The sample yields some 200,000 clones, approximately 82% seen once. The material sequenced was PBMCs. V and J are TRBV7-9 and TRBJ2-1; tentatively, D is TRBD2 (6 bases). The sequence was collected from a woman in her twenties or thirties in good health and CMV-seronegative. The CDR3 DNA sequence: TGTGCCAGCACGCCCCCCGGGGGCAATGAGCAGTTCTTC. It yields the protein CASTPPGGNEQFF.